These 11 T cell receptor beta chains share one sample of origin, sequenced in a study of blood T cell repertoires in COVID-19. Generated by immunoSEQ multiplex PCR, the TCRdb table keeps only in-frame clones and is missing some. This table has approximately 140,000 clones, approximately 88% appearing once. Sequencing was carried out using peripheral blood. These TCRs come from a man aged 60-69 years with active or convalescent COVID-19.

The J gene is TRBJ2-3, the V gene TRBV2, with 11 bases fitting TRBD2. The germline V gene has CDR1 SNHLY and CDR2 FYNNEI. This CDR3 is 14 amino acids long. J was trimmed by 5 bases and V by 5 bases; bases with no gene match: 3. CDR3 nucleotides: TGTGCCAGCAGTAGACTAGCGGGAAAAGATACGCAGTATTTT. Translating it yields CASSRLAGKDTQYF.

V is TRBV7-6 and J is TRBJ2-7; 9 bases align to TRBD1. Per germline, CDR1 SGHVS and CDR2 FNYEAQ. The CDR3 consists of 15 residues. V shed 4 bases, J shed 6 bases, and the junction held 10 bases outside the gene matches. The CDR3 bases are TGTGCCAGCAGCTCGTCAACAGGGGGCCGGGGCGAGCAGTACTTC. Its translation: CASSSSTGGRGEQYF.

This clone was seen many times. The V gene is TRBV10-3, the J gene TRBJ2-7, with 7 bases identical to TRBD1. The germline CDR1 and CDR2 sequences are ENHRY and SYGVKD. Trimming at V came to 7 bases and at J to 2 bases, leaving 2 bases not matched to a gene. This CDR3 contains 12 residues. The CDR3 bases are TGTGCCATCATGGGACAGCCCTACGAGCAGTACTTC. Translating gives CAIMGQPYEQYF.

The CDR3: CASSLDSSYNEQFF. In DNA form, the CDR3 reads TGCGCCAGCAGCTTGGATAGCTCCTACAATGAGCAGTTCTTC. The genes are TRBV5-1 and TRBJ2-1, with unresolved D. Trimming left V 0 bases short and J 0 bases short, with 4 bases between. Germline loops: CDR1 SGHRS, CDR2 YFSETQ. The CDR3 has 14 amino acids.

The gene calls are TRBV7-3 and TRBJ1-1; TRBD1 might be the D (5 bases). The CDR3 runs to 13 residues. Germline CDR1 reads SGHTA; CDR2 reads FQGTGA. V was clipped by 2 bases and J by 4 bases, with 8 bases between them. CDR3 in amino acids: CASSLGAFTEAFF. In nucleotides, the CDR3 is TGTGCCAGCAGCTTAGGGGCCTTCACTGAAGCTTTCTTT.

This chain uses TRBV28 with TRBJ2-1, with 10 bases lining up with TRBD2. This CDR3 has 18 residues. V was pared by 4 bases and J by 4 bases, with 13 bases of the junction left unmatched. Germline-derived CDR1 and CDR2 are MDHEN and SYDVKM. Here the CDR3 DNA reads TGTGCCAGCAGTTCTACTTCCCGTTTACTAGCGGGGTACAATGAGCAGTTCTTC. Translated: CASSSTSRLLAGYNEQFF.

The V gene is TRBV5-1, the J gene TRBJ1-4; TRBD1 is a possible D gene (5 bases). Germline CDR1 is SGHRS and CDR2 is YFSETQ. The CDR3 covers 14 residues. V was clipped by 4 bases and J by 5 bases, with 12 bases between them. The chain's CDR3 is CASSRWGDNEKLFF. DNA for the CDR3: TGCGCCAGCAGCCGCTGGGGGGACAATGAAAAACTGTTTTTT. The whole variable domain, remainder taken from reference TRBV5-1 and TRBJ1-4, is KAGVTQTPRYLIKTRGQQVTLSCSPISGHRSVSWYQQTPGQGLQFLFEYFSETQRNKGNFPGRFSGRQFSNSRSEMNVSTLELGDSALYLCASSRWGDNEKLFFGSGTQLSVL.

J is TRBJ1-4 and V is TRBV28; possible D gene TRBD1, 6 bases. CDR1 is MDHEN, CDR2 SYDVKM, per germline. V lost 5 bases to trimming and J lost 2 bases, with 12 bases between them. The CDR3 extends over 15 amino acids. CDR3 DNA: TGTGCCAGCAGTAATACAGGGTTCACTAATGAAAAACTGTTTTTT. Its translation: CASSNTGFTNEKLFF.

The chain combines TRBV11-2 with TRBJ2-5; 10 bases map to TRBD1. From germline, CDR1 is SGHAT and CDR2 FQNNGV. The ends lost 5 bases at V and 4 bases at J; junction bases unmatched: 1. This CDR3 has 13 amino acids. Here the CDR3 reads CASSRDRGETQYF. In DNA form, the CDR3 reads TGTGCCAGCAGCCGGGACAGGGGAGAGACCCAGTACTTC.

This clone was seen a single time. The J gene is TRBJ2-7, the V gene TRBV6-5, with TRBD1 matching 10 bases. CDR3 length equals 14 residues. V shed 4 bases, J shed 3 bases, and the junction held 3 bases outside the gene matches. Germline V gene lookup returns CDR1 MNHEY and CDR2 SVGAGI. DNA for the CDR3: TGTGCCAGCAGTTCGACAGGGGGCGGCTACGAGCAGTACTTC. Translation: CASSSTGGGYEQYF.

The V gene is TRBV6-5, the J gene TRBJ1-2; 8 positions agree with TRBD1. This CDR3 has 15 residues. Germline V CDR1 and CDR2: MNHEY, SVGAGI. With V trimmed by 5 bases and J by 2 bases, 7 bases remained unmatched. This CDR3 reads CASSTRQGINYGYTF. For the CDR3, the DNA is TGTGCCAGCAGTACTAGACAGGGGATAAACTATGGCTACACCTTC.